This TCR beta chain was documented in a study of blood T cell repertoires in COVID-19. Study members were between about 18 and 100 years old and lived in 24 US regions. Grouping used clinical history reported by participants in a survey and questionnaire. As handled by the study authors: Amplification with reference gene primers provided the estimates of nucleated cell counts. Libraries were prepared by immunoSEQ multiplex PCR; TCRdb keeps only in-frame clonotypes and omits some of them. Clone size and V and J calls were adopted from that table, with D and trimming inferred from the DNA. The table has fewer than 150,000 clones, over 75% seen once. Trimming at V came to 3 bases and at J to 9 bases, leaving 14 bases not matched to a gene. Germline lookup yields CDR1 DFQATT and CDR2 SNEGSKA (reference sequence). The CDR3 totals 16 residues.

Input material: PBMCs or T cells enriched from blood (not recorded which). The receptor comes from a man aged 45-60 years in a cohort exposed to, infected with or recovered from COVID-19 (not recorded which). The rearrangement uses TRBV20-1 and TRBJ2-4; 10 bases line up with TRBD2. This CDR3 reads CSASIAGGSSGGIQYF. The CDR3 nucleotides read TGCAGTGCTAGTATAGCGGGAGGCTCCTCGGGGGGCATTCAGTACTTC.